Listed here are 31 T cell receptor beta chains from one sample, sequenced in a study of human T cells and chemical hapten exposure. TCRdb re-called the RACE reads with MiXCR, one entry per CDR3 protein. Here the sample spans 300,000 to 450,000 distinct CDR3 sequences, roughly 4.6% being singletons. The time point is: pre-sensitization, week 0. Described treatment: therapeutic diphenylcyclopropenone sensitization with weekly scalp DPC. Here the sequenced sample was whole blood, taken in connection with sensitization to the hapten diphenylcyclopropenone (DPC). The receptor source for this set is a woman between 45 and 65 years old with alopecia areata. Some clones in this sample may be carry-over from other donors' samples.

The chain employs TRBV7-6 and TRBJ1-4, with a weak D call TRBD1 (5 bases). The V end was cut by 1 base, the J end by 3 bases, with 9 bases between. The CDR3 covers 15 residues. Germline CDR1 is SGHVS and CDR2 is FNYEAQ. The CDR3 nucleotides are TGTGCCAGCAGCTTAGGGGGCCACCCTAATGAAAAACTGTTTTTT. Its protein product is CASSLGGHPNEKLFF.

This clonotype was observed a handful of times. V gene TRBV6-6 combines with J gene TRBJ1-3; D remains unclear. From germline, CDR1 is MNHNY and CDR2 SVGAGI (reference sequence). The CDR3 is made up of 14 amino acids. Trimming took 2 bases from V and 8 from J, leaving 13 bases between them. The CDR3 loop is CASSYGSAGHTIYF. The CDR3 DNA reads TGTGCCAGCAGTTACGGGTCTGCCGGACACACCATATATTTT.

This clonotype has a handful of counts. The rearrangement uses TRBV12-3 or TRBV12-4 and TRBJ1-4; D perhaps matches TRBD1 (5 bases). V lost 3 bases, J lost 9 bases, and 35 bases lay in between. This CDR3 comprises 21 residues. CDR3 nucleotide sequence: TGTGCCAGCAGTTTCTATTATCCCGGAGGGGCGCAGGCCGCGTCGGGGCAAAAACTGTTTTTT. Protein: CASSFYYPGGAQAASGQKLFF.

This clonotype was observed at least ten times. The V gene is TRBV10-3, the J gene TRBJ2-7, with TRBD1 identical over 9 bases. V dropped 6 bases and J dropped 6; count of bases not matched to a gene: 9. The CDR3 loop spans 14 amino acids. The V gene's germline CDR1 is ENHRY and CDR2 SYGVKD. CDR3 amino acids: CAISRPGQGSEQYF. The CDR3 region has the DNA TGTGCCATCAGCCGACCGGGACAGGGATCCGAGCAGTACTTC.

This clonotype was detected many times. V gene TRBV6-2 or TRBV6-3 combines with J gene TRBJ2-7; D may be TRBD1 or TRBD2 (5 bases each). In germline, CDR1 is MNHEY, CDR2 SVGEGT. V was cut by 2 bases and J by 3 bases, with 17 bases left in between. The CDR3 contains 16 residues. The CDR3 nucleotides read TGTGCCAGCAGTTACCCCCCGGTTTCGGGGCTCTACGAGCAGTACTTC. This codes for CASSYPPVSGLYEQYF.

In its sample, this clonotype was seen a few times. V usage is TRBV12-3 or TRBV12-4 and J usage is TRBJ2-1, with D perhaps matching TRBD1 (5 bases). This CDR3 has 15 residues. V was clipped by 3 bases and J by 1 base, with 10 bases between them. CDR3 sequence reads: CASSFGRGSYNEQFF. CDR3 DNA sequence: TGTGCCAGCAGTTTCGGTAGGGGATCCTACAATGAGCAGTTCTTC.

The sample holds many counts of this clonotype. V usage is TRBV29-1 and J usage is TRBJ2-1; D not certain. From germline, CDR1 is SQVTM and CDR2 ANQGSEA. The CDR3 is 12 amino acids. V lost 6 bases to trimming and J lost 4 bases, with 10 bases between them. The chain's CDR3 is CSVSTTYNEQFF. As DNA, the CDR3 is TGCAGCGTGTCGACAACTTACAATGAGCAGTTCTTC.

V gene TRBV18 combines with J gene TRBJ2-7; a weak D match, TRBD2 (6 bases). With 0 bases removed from V and 5 bases from J, the gap between germline ends came to 14 bases. The CDR3 totals 15 residues. The germline V gene has CDR1 KGHSH and CDR2 LQKENI. CDR3: CASSPPEGPFDEQYF. The CDR3 nucleotides read TGTGCCAGCTCACCACCGGAGGGGCCCTTTGACGAGCAGTACTTC. The entire variable domain, with the rest obtained from reference TRBV18 and TRBJ2-7, is as follows: NAGVMQNPRHLVRRRGQEARLRCSPMKGHSHVYWYRQLPEEGLKFMVYLQKENIIDESGMPKERFSAEFPKEGPSILRIQQVVRGDSAAYFCASSPPEGPFDEQYFGPGTRLTVT.

The V gene is TRBV6-2 or TRBV6-3, the J gene TRBJ2-1; D remains ambiguous. The CDR3 spans 12 residues. CDR1 is MNHEY and CDR2 is SVGEGT in the germline V gene. Trimming stripped 2 bases from V and 7 bases from J, with 6 bases between. For the CDR3, the DNA is TGTGCCAGCAGTTACAGGGCGAATGAGCAGTTCTTC. Protein product: CASSYRANEQFF.

This clonotype has just a few counts. This sequence joins TRBV7-2 and TRBJ1-2; weak D call: TRBD1 (5 bases). CDR1 is SGHTA and CDR2 is FQGNSA in the germline V gene. This CDR3 comprises 14 residues. V was clipped by 4 bases and J by 4 bases, with 13 bases between them. The CDR3 DNA reads TGTGCCAGCAGCTCCCTACGGGGCTCCTATGGCTACACCTTC. Protein: CASSSLRGSYGYTF.

This clonotype was recorded a few times. This chain joins TRBV25-1 and TRBJ1-3, with D hard to call. The CDR3 contains 14 residues. Germline assignment: CDR1 MGHDK and CDR2 SYGVNS. Trimming cost V 3 bases and J 0 bases, with 6 bases left between them. The DNA for the CDR3 is TGTGCCAGCAGTGACGGGTACTCTGGAAACACCATATATTTT. Its protein is CASSDGYSGNTIYF.

This clonotype turned up a few times. The rearrangement joins TRBV7-2 to TRBJ2-7; 8 bases fit TRBD1. CDR3 length equals 15 residues. V trimming: 5 bases; J trimming: 1 base; junction bases outside the gene matches: 7. The V gene's germline CDR1 is SGHTA and CDR2 FQGNSA. The CDR3 DNA reads as TGTGCCAGCAGCCCAAGACAGGGGTGGTCCTACGAGCAGTACTTC. Protein: CASSPRQGWSYEQYF. Full variable domain (rest looked up from reference TRBV7-2 and TRBJ2-7): GAGVSQSPSNKVTEKGKDVELRCDPISGHTALYWYRQSLGQGLEFLIYFQGNSAPDKSGLPSDRFSAERTGGSVSTLTIQRTQQEDSAVYLCASSPRQGWSYEQYFGPGTRLTVT.

In its sample, this clonotype was seen many times. The rearrangement joins TRBV29-1 to TRBJ2-1; D is unresolved. Trimming took 7 bases from V and 9 from J, leaving 10 bases between them. The germline V gene encodes CDR1 SQVTM and CDR2 ANQGSEA. The CDR3 has 10 amino acids. CDR3 amino acids: CSAGSGEQFF. CDR3 bases: TGCAGCGCGGGCTCAGGTGAGCAGTTCTTC.

This clonotype was observed at least ten times. The CDR3 nucleotides read TGTGCCAGCAGTTCACCGGGACAGGCGATGCGCGATACGCAGTATTTT. The encoded protein is CASSSPGQAMRDTQYF. The chain employs TRBV28 and TRBJ2-3, with 8 bases lining up with TRBD1. The CDR3 has 16 residues. The V gene's germline CDR1 is MDHEN and CDR2 SYDVKM. V shed 4 bases, J shed 6 bases, and the junction held 12 bases outside the gene matches. Together with reference TRBV28 and TRBJ2-3, the CDR3 gives the full variable domain: DVKVTQSSRYLVKRTGEKVFLECVQDMDHENMFWYRQDPGLGLRLIYFSYDVKMKEKGDIPEGYSVSREKKERFSLILESASTNQTSMYLCASSSPGQAMRDTQYFGPGTRLTVL.

A note on this clonotype: A much larger clone lies a single base off, so this may be a read error. The rearrangement joins TRBV5-1 to TRBJ2-3; the D gene is possibly TRBD1 (6 bases). There are 15 residues in the CDR3. From germline, CDR1 is SGHRS and CDR2 YFSETQ. V lost 2 bases and J 4 bases, leaving 14 bases between the germline ends. The CDR3 spells CASSFLEGQADTQYF. CDR3 bases: TGCGCCAGCAGCTTCTTAGAGGGACAAGCAGATACGCAGTATTTT.

The chain uses TRBV7-9 and TRBJ1-4; weak D call: TRBD1 (5 bases). The CDR3 sequence is 13 residues long. Trimming removed 6 bases at V and 5 bases at J, with 10 bases between. Germline V gene sequence: CDR1 SEHNR, CDR2 FQNEAQ (reference sequence). The CDR3 sequence is CASRGTGNEKLFF. The CDR3 DNA sequence: TGTGCCAGCAGAGGGACGGGGAATGAAAAACTGTTTTTT.

This clonotype was seen a handful of times. The gene calls are TRBV27 and TRBJ2-3, with D unclear. The CDR3 covers 13 residues. V was trimmed by 3 bases and J by 4 bases, leaving 8 bases between them. Germline V gives CDR1 MNHEY, CDR2 SMNVEV (reference sequence). CDR3 residues: CASSFQNSDTQYF. The DNA for the CDR3 is TGTGCCAGCAGTTTCCAAAACTCAGATACGCAGTATTTT.

V gene TRBV21-1 combines with J gene TRBJ1-1. TRBV21-1 is described as a pseudogene. This CDR3 spans 14 amino acids. CDR3 amino acids: CASRARRVNTEAFF. The CDR3 nucleotides are TGTGCCAGCAGGGCTAGAAGGGTGAACACTGAAGCTTTCTTT.

This clonotype was detected ten times or more. The chain joins TRBV7-9 to TRBJ1-1; D uncertain. Between the trimmed V and J ends, which lost 3 bases and 0 bases, there was a span of 11 bases. The CDR3 sequence is 15 residues long. The germline V gene encodes CDR1 SEHNR and CDR2 FQNEAQ (reference sequence). The CDR3 DNA reads as TGTGCCAGCAGCTTTATTAGTGGGCTGAACACTGAAGCTTTCTTT. Translated, it gives CASSFISGLNTEAFF. Filled out from reference TRBV7-9 and TRBJ1-1, the complete variable domain reads DTGVSQNPRHKITKRGQNVTFRCDPISEHNRLYWYRQTLGQGPEFLTYFQNEAQLEKSRLLSDRFSAERPKGSFSTLEIQRTEQGDSAMYLCASSFISGLNTEAFFGQGTRLTVV.

A remark on this clonotype: A read error may be the cause here, since a much bigger clone is one base away. The rearrangement uses TRBV10-3 and TRBJ1-2, with D maybe TRBD1 (5 bases). V gave up 6 bases and J gave up 8 bases, with 19 bases separating them. Germline values: CDR1 ENHRY, CDR2 SYGVKD. The CDR3 spans 14 residues. The CDR3 DNA reads as TGTGCCATCAGGGGGGAGACGGACACGGCGGGCTACACCTTC. This encodes CAIRGETDTAGYTF.

Ten or more counts support this clonotype. The chain is built from TRBV11-2 and TRBJ2-7; D gene ambiguous. Germline V gives CDR1 SGHAT, CDR2 FQNNGV. Trimming shortened V by 6 bases and J by 5 bases, and 11 bases separated the two germline ends. This CDR3 contains 12 residues. The CDR3 reads CASSSDSDEQYF. CDR3 nucleotides: TGTGCCAGCAGTTCCGACTCGGACGAGCAGTACTTC.

V and J are TRBV12-5 and TRBJ1-1; no clear D. The V end lost 5 bases, the J end lost 7 bases, and 8 bases lay between the germline ends. Germline loops: CDR1 LGHNT, CDR2 FRNRAP. The CDR3 contains 11 residues. The CDR3 region is CASGTQNEAFF. In nucleotides, the CDR3 is TGTGCTAGTGGTACACAGAATGAAGCTTTCTTT. The full variable domain, with the rest looked up from reference TRBV12-5 and TRBJ1-1, is DARVTQTPRHKVTEMGQEVTMRCQPILGHNTVFWYRQTMMQGLELLAYFRNRAPLDDSGMPKDRFSAEMPDATLATLKIQPSEPRDSAVYFCASGTQNEAFFGQGTRLTVV.

This clonotype occurred a few times. This chain connects TRBV5-1 to TRBJ2-7, with 8 bases that match TRBD1. In germline, CDR1 is SGHRS, CDR2 YFSETQ. This CDR3 contains 14 residues. V lost 4 bases, J lost 5 bases, and 8 bases stayed unmatched. For the CDR3, the DNA is TGCGCCAGCAGCGCGGGACAGGCCCCCCACGAGCAGTACTTC. Translated: CASSAGQAPHEQYF.

Only a few counts were recorded for this clonotype. CDR3 coding DNA: TGTGCCAGCTCACGGGACGCGGGCCACGAGCAGTACTTC. Residues: CASSRDAGHEQYF. The chain couples TRBV5-4 to TRBJ2-7; D may correspond to TRBD1 or TRBD2 (5 bases each). The V gene's germline CDR1 is SGHNT and CDR2 YYREEE (reference sequence). V lost 7 bases, J lost 5 bases, and 16 bases lay in between. This CDR3 spans 13 amino acids.

This clonotype was observed at least ten times. This rearrangement joins TRBV3-1 to TRBJ2-7; TRBD2 might be the D (6 bases). V was clipped by 0 bases and J by 2 bases, with 14 bases between them. CDR3 length: 16 residues. Per the germline V gene, CDR1 is LGHDT and CDR2 is YNNKEL (reference sequence). CDR3 amino acids: CASSQDRPGLPYEQYF. The CDR3 DNA sequence: TGTGCCAGCAGCCAAGATCGACCGGGACTGCCCTACGAGCAGTACTTC.

This clonotype was observed many times. V usage is TRBV20-1 and J usage is TRBJ2-7; 9 nucleotides line up with TRBD2. This CDR3 region has 14 residues. From germline, CDR1 is DFQATT and CDR2 SNEGSKA (reference sequence). The V gene end was trimmed by 7 bases and the J gene end by 5 bases; junction bases not matched to a gene: 12. CDR3 in DNA: TGCAGTGGACAACCCTCTAGCGGGATCCACGAGCAGTACTTC. Its protein is CSGQPSSGIHEQYF.

This clonotype was counted a few times. DNA for the CDR3: TGTGCCAGCAGTGAAAACCCGGGAACGGGGTCACCCCTCCACTTT. Protein: CASSENPGTGSPLHF. The V and J genes are TRBV2 and TRBJ1-6; D ambiguous. Germline V lookup: CDR1 SNHLY, CDR2 FYNNEI. The CDR3 totals 15 residues. Trimming left V 2 bases short and J 10 bases short, with 15 bases between.

This clonotype was found many times. This chain joins TRBV5-1 and TRBJ2-3; D perhaps matches TRBD2 (6 bases). The CDR3 is 14 residues long. V shed 4 bases and J shed 0 bases, with 9 bases lying between them. Germline V gene lookup returns CDR1 SGHRS and CDR2 YFSETQ. CDR3 residues: CASSVGTSTDTQYF. CDR3 sequence (DNA): TGCGCCAGCAGCGTCGGGACTAGCACAGATACGCAGTATTTT.

This clonotype has ten or more counts. The chain links TRBV20-1 to TRBJ2-7; 13 positions agree with TRBD2. This CDR3 contains 16 residues. Germline CDR1 DFQATT, CDR2 SNEGSKA (reference sequence). The junction had 6 bases not matched to a gene; V was cut back by 0 bases and J by 4 bases. The CDR3, as DNA: TGCAGTGCTAGAGAACTAGCGGGAGGGATACCATACGAGCAGTACTTC. This sequence encodes CSARELAGGIPYEQYF.

This clonotype was recorded many times. The J gene is TRBJ2-5, the V gene TRBV5-1; D is possibly TRBD2 (5 bases). CDR1 is SGHRS, CDR2 YFSETQ, per germline. V was clipped by 0 bases and J by 0 bases, with 9 bases between them. This CDR3 spans 15 amino acids. CDR3 bases: TGCGCCAGCAGCTTGGTCTCGGGGTACCAAGAGACCCAGTACTTC. This encodes CASSLVSGYQETQYF. Variable domain in full (rest from reference TRBV5-1 and TRBJ2-5): KAGVTQTPRYLIKTRGQQVTLSCSPISGHRSVSWYQQTPGQGLQFLFEYFSETQRNKGNFPGRFSGRQFSNSRSEMNVSTLELGDSALYLCASSLVSGYQETQYFGPGTRLLVL.

The chain has TRBV20-1 and TRBJ1-3; D gene unclear. Per germline, CDR1 DFQATT and CDR2 SNEGSKA (reference sequence). Trimming left V 7 bases short and J 5 bases short, with 0 bases between. The CDR3 contains 8 residues. CDR3 in amino acids: CSGNTIYF. CDR3 coding DNA: TGCAGTGGAAACACCATATATTTT.